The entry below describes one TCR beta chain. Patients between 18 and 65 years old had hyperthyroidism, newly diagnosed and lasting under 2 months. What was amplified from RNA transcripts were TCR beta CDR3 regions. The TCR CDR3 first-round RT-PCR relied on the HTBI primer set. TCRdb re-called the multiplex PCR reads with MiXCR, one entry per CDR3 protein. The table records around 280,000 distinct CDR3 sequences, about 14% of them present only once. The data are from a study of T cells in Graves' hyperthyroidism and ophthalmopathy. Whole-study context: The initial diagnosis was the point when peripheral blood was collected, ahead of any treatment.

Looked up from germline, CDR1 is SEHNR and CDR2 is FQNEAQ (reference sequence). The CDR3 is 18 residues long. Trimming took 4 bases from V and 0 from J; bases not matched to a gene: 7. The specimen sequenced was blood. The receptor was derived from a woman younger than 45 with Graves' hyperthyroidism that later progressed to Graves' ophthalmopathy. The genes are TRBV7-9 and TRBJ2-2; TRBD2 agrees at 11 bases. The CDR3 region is CASSSGLTSGTNTGELFF. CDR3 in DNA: TGTGCCAGCAGCTCAGGCCTGACTAGCGGGACGAACACCGGGGAGCTGTTTTTT.